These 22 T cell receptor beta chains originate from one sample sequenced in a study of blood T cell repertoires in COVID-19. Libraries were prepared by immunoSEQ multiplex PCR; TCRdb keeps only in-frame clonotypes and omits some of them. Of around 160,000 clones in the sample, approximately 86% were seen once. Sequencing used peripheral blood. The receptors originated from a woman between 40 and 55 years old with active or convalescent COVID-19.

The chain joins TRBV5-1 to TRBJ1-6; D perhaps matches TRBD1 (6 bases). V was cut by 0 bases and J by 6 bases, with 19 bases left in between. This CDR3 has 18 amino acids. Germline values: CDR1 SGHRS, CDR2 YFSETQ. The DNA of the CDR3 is TGCGCCAGCAGCTTGGGCCCCTTGGGCAGGGGTGTTAATTCACCCCTCCACTTT. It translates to CASSLGPLGRGVNSPLHF.

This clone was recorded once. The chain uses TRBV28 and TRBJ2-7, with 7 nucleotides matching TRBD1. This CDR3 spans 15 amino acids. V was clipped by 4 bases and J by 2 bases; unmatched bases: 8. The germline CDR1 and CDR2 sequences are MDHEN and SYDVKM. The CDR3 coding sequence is TGTGCCAGCAGTTCTATCGGGACAGCCACCTACGAGCAGTACTTC. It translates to CASSSIGTATYEQYF.

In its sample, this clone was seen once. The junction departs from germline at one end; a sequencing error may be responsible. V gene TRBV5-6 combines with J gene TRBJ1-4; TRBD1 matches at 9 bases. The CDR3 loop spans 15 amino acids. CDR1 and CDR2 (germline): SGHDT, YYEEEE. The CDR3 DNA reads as TGTGCCAGCAGTTTCCGGGACAGGGCTAATCAAAAACTGTTTTTT. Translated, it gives CASSFRDRANQKLFF.

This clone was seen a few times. The CDR3 nucleotides read TGTGCCAGTAGTGTGGGGACAGGGGGAAACTATGGCTACACCTTC. Protein product: CASSVGTGGNYGYTF. The gene calls are TRBV19 and TRBJ1-2; 11 bases map to TRBD1. Germline assignment: CDR1 LNHDA and CDR2 SQIVND (reference sequence). The CDR3 consists of 15 residues. Germline trimming cut 5 bases from V and 2 bases from J; bases unmatched to any gene: 4.

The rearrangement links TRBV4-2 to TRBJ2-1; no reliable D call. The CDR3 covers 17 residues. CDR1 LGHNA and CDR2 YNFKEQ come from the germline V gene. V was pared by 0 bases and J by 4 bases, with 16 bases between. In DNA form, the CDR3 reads TGTGCCAGCAGCCAAGACTCTGCCCTCGAGGAATACAATGAGCAGTTCTTC. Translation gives CASSQDSALEEYNEQFF.

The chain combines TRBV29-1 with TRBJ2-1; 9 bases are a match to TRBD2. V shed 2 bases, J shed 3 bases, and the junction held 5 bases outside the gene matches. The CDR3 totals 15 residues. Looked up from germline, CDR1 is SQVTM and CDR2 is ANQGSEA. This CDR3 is CSVERSGGLYNEQFF. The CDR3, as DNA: TGCAGCGTTGAAAGGAGCGGGGGGCTCTACAATGAGCAGTTCTTC.

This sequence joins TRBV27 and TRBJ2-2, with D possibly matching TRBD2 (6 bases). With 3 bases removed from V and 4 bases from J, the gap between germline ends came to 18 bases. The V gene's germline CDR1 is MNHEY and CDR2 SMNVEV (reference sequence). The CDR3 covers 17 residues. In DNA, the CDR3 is TGTGCCAGCAGTTTCCCCGTTCGGAGGGGCGGCACCGGGGAGCTGTTTTTT. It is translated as CASSFPVRRGGTGELFF.

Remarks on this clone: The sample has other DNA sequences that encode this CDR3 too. DNA of the CDR3: TGTGCCAGCAGTTCCCTGGGGGGCACTGAAGCTTTCTTT. Its protein is CASSSLGGTEAFF. The chain recombines TRBV27 with TRBJ1-1; weak D call: TRBD1 (5 bases). CDR3 length: 13 amino acids. Trimming pared 4 bases from V and 4 bases from J, leaving 10 bases between. The germline V gene has CDR1 MNHEY and CDR2 SMNVEV (reference sequence).

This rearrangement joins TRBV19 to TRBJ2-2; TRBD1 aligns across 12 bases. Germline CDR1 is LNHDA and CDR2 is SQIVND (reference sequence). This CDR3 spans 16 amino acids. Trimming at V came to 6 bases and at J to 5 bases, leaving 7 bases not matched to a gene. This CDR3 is CASRSGQGARTGELFF. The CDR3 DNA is TGTGCCAGTAGATCGGGACAGGGGGCGCGTACCGGGGAGCTGTTTTTT.

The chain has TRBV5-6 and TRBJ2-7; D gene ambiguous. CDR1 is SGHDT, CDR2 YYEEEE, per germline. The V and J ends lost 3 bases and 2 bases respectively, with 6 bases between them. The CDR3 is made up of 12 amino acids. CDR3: CASSYKTYEQYF. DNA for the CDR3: TGTGCCAGCAGCTATAAAACCTACGAGCAGTACTTC.

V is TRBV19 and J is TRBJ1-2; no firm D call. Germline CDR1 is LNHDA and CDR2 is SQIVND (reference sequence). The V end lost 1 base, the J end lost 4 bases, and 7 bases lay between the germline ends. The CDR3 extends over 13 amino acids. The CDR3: CASSIVRSYGYTF. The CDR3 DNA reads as TGTGCCAGTAGTATAGTGAGAAGCTATGGCTACACCTTC. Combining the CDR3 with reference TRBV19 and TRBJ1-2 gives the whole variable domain DGGITQSPKYLFRKEGQNVTLSCEQNLNHDAMYWYRQDPGQGLRLIYYSQIVNDFQKGDIAEGYSVSREKKESFPLTVTSAQKNPTAFYLCASSIVRSYGYTFGSGTRLTVV.

The CDR3 DNA reads as TGCGCCAGCAGCTTGACGGGACTAGCGGGGGGCCCCACAGATACGCAGTATTTT. It yields the protein CASSLTGLAGGPTDTQYF. The chain employs TRBV5-1 and TRBJ2-3; 15 nucleotides match TRBD2. V shed 1 base, J shed 2 bases, and the junction held 5 bases outside the gene matches. The CDR3 extends over 18 amino acids. Germline-derived CDR1 and CDR2 are SGHRS and YFSETQ.

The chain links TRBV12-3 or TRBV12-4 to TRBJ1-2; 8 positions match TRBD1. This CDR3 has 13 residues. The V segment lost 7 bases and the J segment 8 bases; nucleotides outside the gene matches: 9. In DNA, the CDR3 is TGTGCCAGCACCCTAGGACAGGGTGGAGGCTACACCTTC. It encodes CASTLGQGGGYTF.

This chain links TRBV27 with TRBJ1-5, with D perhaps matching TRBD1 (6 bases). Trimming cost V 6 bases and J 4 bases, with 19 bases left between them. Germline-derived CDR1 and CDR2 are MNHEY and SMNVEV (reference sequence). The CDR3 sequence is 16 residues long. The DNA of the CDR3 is TGTGCCAGCAGGAGAATCCAGGGGCCAGGGAATCAGCCCCAGCATTTT. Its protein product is CASRRIQGPGNQPQHF.

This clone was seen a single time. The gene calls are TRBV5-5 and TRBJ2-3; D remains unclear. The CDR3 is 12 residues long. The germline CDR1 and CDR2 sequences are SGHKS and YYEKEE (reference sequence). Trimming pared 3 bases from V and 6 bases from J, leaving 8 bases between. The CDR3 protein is CASSWSADTQYF. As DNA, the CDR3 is TGTGCCAGCAGCTGGAGCGCCGATACGCAGTATTTT.

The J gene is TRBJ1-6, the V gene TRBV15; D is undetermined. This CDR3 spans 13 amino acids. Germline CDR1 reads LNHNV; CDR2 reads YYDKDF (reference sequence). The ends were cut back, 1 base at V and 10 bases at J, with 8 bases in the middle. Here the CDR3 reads CATSRALPSPLHF. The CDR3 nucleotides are TGTGCCACCAGCAGAGCTCTCCCGTCACCCCTCCACTTT. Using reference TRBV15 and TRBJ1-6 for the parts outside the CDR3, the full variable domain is DAMVIQNPRYQVTQFGKPVTLSCSQTLNHNVMYWYQQKSSQAPKLLFHYYDKDFNNEADTPDNFQSRRPNTSFCFLDIRSPGLGDTAMYLCATSRALPSPLHFGNGTRLTVT.

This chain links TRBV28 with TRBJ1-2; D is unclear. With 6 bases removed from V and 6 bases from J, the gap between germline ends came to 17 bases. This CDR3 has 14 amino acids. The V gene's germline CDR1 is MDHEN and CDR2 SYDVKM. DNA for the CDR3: TGTGCCAGCAGCCCTCCGACGGGTTACAATGGCTACACCTTC. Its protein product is CASSPPTGYNGYTF.

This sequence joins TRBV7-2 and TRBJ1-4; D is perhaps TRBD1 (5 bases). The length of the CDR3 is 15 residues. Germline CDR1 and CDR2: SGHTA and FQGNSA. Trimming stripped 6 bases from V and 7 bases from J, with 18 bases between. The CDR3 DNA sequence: TGTGCCAGCAGTCGGGGGATCCGTACTGGTGAAAAACTGTTTTTT. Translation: CASSRGIRTGEKLFF. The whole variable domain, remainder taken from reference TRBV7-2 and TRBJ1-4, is GAGVSQSPSNKVTEKGKDVELRCDPISGHTALYWYRQSLGQGLEFLIYFQGNSAPDKSGLPSDRFSAERTGGSVSTLTIQRTQQEDSAVYLCASSRGIRTGEKLFFGSGTQLSVL.

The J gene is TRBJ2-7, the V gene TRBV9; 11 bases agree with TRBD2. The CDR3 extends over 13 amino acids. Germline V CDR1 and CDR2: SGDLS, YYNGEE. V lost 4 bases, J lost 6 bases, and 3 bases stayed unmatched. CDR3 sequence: CASSSSGRSEQYF. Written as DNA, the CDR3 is TGTGCCAGCAGCTCTAGCGGGAGGAGCGAGCAGTACTTC.

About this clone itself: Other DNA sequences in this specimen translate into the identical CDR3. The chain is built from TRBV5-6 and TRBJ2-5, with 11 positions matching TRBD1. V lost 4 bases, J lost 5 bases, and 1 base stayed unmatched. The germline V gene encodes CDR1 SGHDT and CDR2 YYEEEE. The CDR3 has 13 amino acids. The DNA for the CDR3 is TGTGCCAGCAGCCGGACAGGGGGCGAGACCCAGTACTTC. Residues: CASSRTGGETQYF. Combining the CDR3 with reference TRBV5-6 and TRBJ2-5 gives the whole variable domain DAGVTQSPTHLIKTRGQQVTLRCSPKSGHDTVSWYQQALGQGPQFIFQYYEEEERQRGNFPDRFSGHQFPNYSSELNVNALLLGDSALYLCASSRTGGETQYFGPGTRLLVL.

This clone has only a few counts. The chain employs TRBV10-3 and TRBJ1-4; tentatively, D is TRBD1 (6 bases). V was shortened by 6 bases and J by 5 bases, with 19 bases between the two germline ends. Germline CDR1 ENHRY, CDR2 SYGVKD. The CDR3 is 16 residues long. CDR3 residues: CAISSVGGGPNEKLFF. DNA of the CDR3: TGTGCCATCAGCTCAGTCGGGGGGGGCCCGAATGAAAAACTGTTTTTT.

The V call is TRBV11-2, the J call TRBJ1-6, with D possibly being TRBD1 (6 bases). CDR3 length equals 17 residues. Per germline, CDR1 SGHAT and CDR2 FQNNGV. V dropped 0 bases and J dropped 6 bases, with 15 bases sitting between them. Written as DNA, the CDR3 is TGTGCCAGCAGCTTAGATCTCCCCGGACAGTTTAATTCACCCCTCCACTTT. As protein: CASSLDLPGQFNSPLHF.